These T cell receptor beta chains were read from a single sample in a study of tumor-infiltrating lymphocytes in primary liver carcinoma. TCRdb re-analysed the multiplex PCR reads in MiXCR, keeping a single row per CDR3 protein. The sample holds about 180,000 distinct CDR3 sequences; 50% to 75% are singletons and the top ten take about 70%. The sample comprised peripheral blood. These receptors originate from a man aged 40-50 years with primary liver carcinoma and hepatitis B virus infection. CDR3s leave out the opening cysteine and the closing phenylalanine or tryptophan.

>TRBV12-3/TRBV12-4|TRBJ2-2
ANSLGAGTGELF
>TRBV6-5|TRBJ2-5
ASRLAGSETQY
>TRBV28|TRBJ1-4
ASTGQDEKLF
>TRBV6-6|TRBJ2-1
ASSYLLAGGPGNEQF
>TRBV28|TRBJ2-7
ASVGLSDRMDPYEQY
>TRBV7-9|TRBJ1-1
ASSSTLSPGQQNTEAF
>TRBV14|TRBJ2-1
DSSQGLAHEQF
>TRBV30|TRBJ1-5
AWSVLDNGNQPQH
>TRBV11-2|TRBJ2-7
ASSYNSGTANRRQY
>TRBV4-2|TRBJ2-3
ASSQDSLSDTQY
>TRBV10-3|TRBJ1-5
VITESSNNQPQH
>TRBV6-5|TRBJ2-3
ASRAPGDTQY
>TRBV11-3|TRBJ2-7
ASSSSRNSKYEQY
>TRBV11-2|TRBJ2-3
ASSLDLSTRDTDTQY
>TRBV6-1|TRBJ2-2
ASSEGANGELF
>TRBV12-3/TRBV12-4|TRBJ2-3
ANRVVGSDTQY
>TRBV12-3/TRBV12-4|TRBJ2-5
ASLLNSGGGETQY
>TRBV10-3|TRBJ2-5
AISSGEGQETQY
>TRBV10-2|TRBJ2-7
ASSEFGETYEQY
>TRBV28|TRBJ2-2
ASSYQIGELF
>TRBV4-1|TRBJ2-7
ASSPGPPSGRRY
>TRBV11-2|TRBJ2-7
ASSLDISYEQY
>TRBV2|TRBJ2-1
ANSATSGSGEQF
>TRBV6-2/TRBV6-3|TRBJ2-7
ASSYRDLWAYEQY
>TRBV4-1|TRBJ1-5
ASSQVSRSNQPQH
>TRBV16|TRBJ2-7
ASSHLRGYEQY
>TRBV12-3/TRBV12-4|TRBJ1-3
ANRTQGGGNTIY
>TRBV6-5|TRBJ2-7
ASSKNSGAYEQY
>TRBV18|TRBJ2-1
ASSPPSRAHNEQF
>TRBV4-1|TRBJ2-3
ASSQDLDRGTDTQY
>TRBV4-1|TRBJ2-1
ASSQDFEASGRDEQF
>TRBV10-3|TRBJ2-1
ATSGLAGGGEQF
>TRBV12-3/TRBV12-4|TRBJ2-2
ASSYGATATGELF
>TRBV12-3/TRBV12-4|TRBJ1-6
ASSFMGGYSHLH
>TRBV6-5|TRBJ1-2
ASRTYQARQGYGCT
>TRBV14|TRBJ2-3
ASSPSYGDTQY
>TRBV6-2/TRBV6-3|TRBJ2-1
ASSYPGAAG
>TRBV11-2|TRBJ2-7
ASSWSVGQGAYEQY
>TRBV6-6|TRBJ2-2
ASSSGLAGANTGELF
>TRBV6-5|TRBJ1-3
ASSRDRGTGNTIY
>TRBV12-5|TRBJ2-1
ASGCVSPVGLLRNEQF
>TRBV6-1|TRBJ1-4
ASSRQGSGEKLF
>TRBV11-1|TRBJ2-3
ASSSRTSGSFTDTQY
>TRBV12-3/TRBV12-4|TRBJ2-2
ASSPVPGQGLAGELF
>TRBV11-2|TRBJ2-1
ASNSRPSGRIYVKF
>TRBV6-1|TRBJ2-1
ASGSKTSRTNEQF
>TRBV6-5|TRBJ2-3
ASRRPGTSGNTQY
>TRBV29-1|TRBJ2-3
SAQGGAGTQY
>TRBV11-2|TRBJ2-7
ASSSEYRGVYEQY
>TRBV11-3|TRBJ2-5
ASSPGLQAETQY
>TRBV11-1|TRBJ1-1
ASSLRMNTEAF
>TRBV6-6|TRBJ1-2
ASSYSGGAAYGYT